This T cell receptor beta chain was sequenced for a study of T cell responses to AZD1222 COVID-19 vaccine (dated by TCRdb to the early 2020s). Background on the whole study: AZD1222 recipients with second doses at about 4 weeks or about 12 weeks were pooled, because spike-specific TCR depth and breadth did not differ between schedules. Trial participants were enrolled by age into 18-55, 56-69 and 70-plus year subgroups, with around 140, 26 and 57 TCR-sequenced participants respectively. A total of more than 230 trial participants underwent TCR sequencing, of whom 207 received two doses of AZD1222 and about 25 received two doses of the MenACWY control vaccine.

Note on this clone: Its specific antigen is unknown. It has no much larger one-base neighbor in the sample; base qualities were not kept.

The CDR3 runs 14 residues from the cysteine to the phenylalanine. Only the CDR3 part of the read is kept: 42 bases, read in frame from the first base. Per the germline V gene, SNHLY is the CDR1 and FYNNEI is the CDR2. Cut back by 4 bases and 5 bases, the V and J ends lie 12 bases apart. Read against the paper, the sample's time point label means: baseline before first vaccination. Samples from vaccinated people were obtained from the UK trials COV001 and COV002, which included a single-blind randomized controlled phase 2/3 trial of AZD1222 (ChAdOx1 nCoV-19) in healthy adults. Trial participant PBMC samples were collected at day 0 and day 28 after the second dose for TCRbeta chain sequencing. Overall results and qualifications from the work: Conclusions about previously exposed vaccinees were limited because only six AZD1222 recipients were SARS-CoV-2 seropositive at baseline. The 56-69-year group was small, and its depth increase did not reach significance, likely because of low power. Most participants were white British and females outnumbered males, and the authors suggested that clonal diversity may have been underestimated. After two AZD1222 doses, spike-specific TCR breadth and depth were significantly higher than at day 0 and than in MenACWY recipients. Nearly half of unique spike-specific TCRs reportedly recognized epitopes outside regions mutated in the B.1.351 and B.1.1.7 variants. Because no samples from the day 14 peak response were available, repertoires could be characterized only after the peak T cell response. CD4 TCRs associated with the vaccine covered the entire spike protein, and the dominant responses were in regions 160-218 and 743-854.

The CDR3 regions of human TCRbeta chains were analyzed by immunosequencing. In the original analysis: TCRs in the repertoires were matched against a reference library of SARS-CoV-2-specific TCRs that had been generated with the MIRA antigen-specificity platform. Breadth was defined as the fraction of unique TCRs that were SARS-CoV-2-associated. Depth was defined as the fraction of total T cells that were SARS-CoV-2-associated. Using the MIRA data, each spike-specific TCR was mapped to the spike region that the TCR reacts to and placed in a CD4 or CD8 class. Log10-transformed breadth and depth values were compared by one-way ANOVA with Sidak's multiple comparisons tests. In TCRdb, the immuneACCESS table is reduced to in-frame sequences with V and J assigned. These tables do not hold every clone; where another copy was compared, an unresolved V gene accounts for under half, and the others remain unexplained. V, J and clone size are taken as reported in that table, and D and trimming were inferred from the DNA itself. Across this sample there are 95,000 to 110,000 clones, with less than 95% seen only once. The ten largest make up 4.8% of the sample.

This clonotype was obtained from an adult in good health. This receptor chain uses TRBV2 and TRBJ1-5; the D segment cannot be called with confidence. Sequenced here: peripheral blood, sampled on day 0 of AZD1222 vaccination. CDR3 protein: CASSGVGIDQPQHF. In nucleotides, the sequence is TGTGCCAGCAGTGGGGTAGGGATCGATCAGCCCCAGCATTTT.